The clone carrying this T cell receptor (beta chain) was found once. Measured with immunoSEQ multiplex PCR; TCRdb has only the in-frame clones, and not every one. The repertoire holds around 130,000 clones, with about 83% as singletons. Per the germline V gene, CDR1 is SGHDT and CDR2 is YYEEEE. This CDR3 spans 14 amino acids. The ends lost 3 bases at V and 2 bases at J; junction bases unmatched: 2. The sample belongs to a study of blood T cell repertoires in COVID-19. Background on the study: Spain, Italy and the United States supplied samples that represented acute and convalescent COVID-19.

Specimen: peripheral blood. The sequence was obtained from a man between 60 and 75 years old with acute or convalescent COVID-19. The gene calls are TRBV5-6 and TRBJ2-5, with 9 bases identical to TRBD1. As DNA, the CDR3 is TGTGCCAGCAGCTGGGGACAGGGTCAAGAGACCCAGTACTTC. Protein product: CASSWGQGQETQYF.